These 7 T cell receptor beta chains were all obtained from the same sample, sequenced in a study of early T cells in non-severe SARS-CoV-2 infection. One entry per CDR3 protein results from TCRdb running MiXCR on the 5' RACE reads. The profile shows about 25,000 distinct CDR3 sequences, about 4.5% of them singletons. The material sequenced was whole blood. The receptors were gathered from an adult who was a healthcare worker with PCR-confirmed SARS-CoV-2 infection or an uninfected control (not recorded which).

The rearrangement links TRBV7-9 to TRBJ2-3, with D tentatively TRBD1 (6 bases). The CDR3 runs 16 residues. Germline CDR1 SEHNR, CDR2 FQNEAQ (reference sequence). V dropped 5 bases and J dropped 4 bases, with 19 bases sitting between them. In DNA, the CDR3 is TGTGCCAGCAGCCAGGACGGACAGCGAGGGGCAGATACGCAGTATTTT. Its protein product is CASSQDGQRGADTQYF. The full variable domain, rest sourced from reference TRBV7-9 and TRBJ2-3, is DTGVSQNPRHKITKRGQNVTFRCDPISEHNRLYWYRQTLGQGPEFLTYFQNEAQLEKSRLLSDRFSAERPKGSFSTLEIQRTEQGDSAMYLCASSQDGQRGADTQYFGPGTRLTVL.

This clonotype was observed many times. This chain links TRBV2 with TRBJ2-1; no reliable D call. From germline, CDR1 is SNHLY and CDR2 FYNNEI. V lost 9 bases to trimming and J lost 0 bases, with 12 bases between them. The CDR3 extends over 14 amino acids. The CDR3 DNA sequence: TGTGCCAGTATTCTAGAAAGCTCCTACAATGAGCAGTTCTTC. Encoded protein: CASILESSYNEQFF.

This clonotype was detected ten times or more. The chain uses TRBV20-1 and TRBJ2-7, with 9 bases identical to TRBD1. Germline CDR1 DFQATT, CDR2 SNEGSKA (reference sequence). V was pared by 7 bases and J by 3 bases, with 7 bases of the junction left unmatched. This CDR3 is built from 13 residues. CDR3 amino acids: CSVLTGGIYEQYF. The CDR3 region has the DNA TGCAGTGTCTTGACAGGGGGAATCTACGAGCAGTACTTC.

The V call is TRBV4-1, the J call TRBJ2-3, with TRBD1 matching 9 bases. V lost 2 bases to trimming and J lost 5 bases; unmatched junction nucleotides: 8. The CDR3 has 16 amino acids. Looked up from germline, CDR1 is MGHRA and CDR2 is YSYEKL. The CDR3 loop is CASSQTGTGRRDTQYF. In nucleotides, the CDR3 is TGCGCCAGCAGCCAAACCGGGACAGGGAGGAGAGATACGCAGTATTTT.

This clonotype has a handful of counts. The V call is TRBV6-5, the J call TRBJ2-1, with D possibly matching TRBD2 (5 bases). CDR1 MNHEY and CDR2 SVGAGI come from the germline V gene. Trimming took 2 bases from V and 0 from J, leaving 11 bases between them. CDR3 length equals 16 residues. CDR3 residues: CASSYSGLSSYNEQFF. The CDR3 region has the DNA TGTGCCAGCAGTTACAGCGGACTTAGCTCCTACAATGAGCAGTTCTTC.

The gene calls are TRBV7-3 and TRBJ2-1, with 10 positions matching TRBD2. This CDR3 is 15 amino acids long. CDR1 and CDR2 from the germline V gene are SGHTA and FQGTGA. V trimming: 4 bases; J trimming: 8 bases; junction bases outside the gene matches: 8. The CDR3 DNA sequence: TGTGCCAGCAGCTCCGCGGGACTAGCGAGGGATGAGCAGTTCTTC. Protein: CASSSAGLARDEQFF.

This clonotype was observed many times. J is TRBJ2-1 and V is TRBV7-6; 7 bases are shared with TRBD2. The CDR3 is 16 residues long. V lost 5 bases to trimming and J lost 2 bases; unmatched junction nucleotides: 9. Germline V lookup: CDR1 SGHVS, CDR2 FNYEAQ. The CDR3 sequence is CASSPQGRGTYNEQFF. The CDR3 coding sequence is TGTGCCAGCAGCCCCCAAGGGAGGGGAACCTACAATGAGCAGTTCTTC.